These 26 T cell receptor beta chains originate from one sample sequenced in a study of breast tumors, draining lymph nodes, adjacent tissues. Axillary draining lymph nodes of breast cancer patients supplied the node samples. TCRdb re-analysed the multiplex PCR reads in MiXCR, keeping a single row per CDR3 protein. The sample lists under 350,000 distinct CDR3 sequences, roughly 30% occurring once. Sequenced: axillary lymph node tissue. These receptors were taken from a female donor with breast cancer. Some clones in this sample may be carry-over from other donors' samples.

Notes on this clonotype: This may be a read error, as it is one base from a much larger clone. This sequence joins TRBV9 and TRBJ1-2, with 7 positions matching TRBD1. The CDR3 length is 15 residues. Germline values: CDR1 SGDLS, CDR2 YYNGEE. CDR3 nucleotide sequence: TGTGCCAGCAGCGTAGTGACAGGGCCTTCCTATGGCCACACCTTC. Translation gives CASSVVTGPSYGHTF.

About this clonotype itself: This may stem from a read error, because a much larger clone lies one nucleotide away. The chain carries TRBV5-4 and TRBJ1-2; D is unresolved. The CDR3 runs to 16 residues. V lost 6 bases and J lost 8, with 26 bases in between. The germline gives CDR1 SGHNT, CDR2 YYREEE (reference sequence). As DNA, the CDR3 is TGTGCCAGCACCCAAATTGACGGGTGGCGGGCGAGGGGCTACACCTTC. Protein product: CASTQIDGWRARGYTF.

This clonotype was found a few times. The rearrangement links TRBV11-3 to TRBJ2-1; tentative D call: TRBD1 (6 bases). CDR1 is SGHNT and CDR2 is YENEEA in the germline V gene. The CDR3 contains 14 residues. V was trimmed by 2 bases and J by 5 bases, leaving 10 bases between them. The CDR3 is CASSLWDNNNEQFF. The CDR3 nucleotides read TGTGCCAGCAGCTTATGGGACAATAACAATGAGCAGTTCTTC.

This clonotype was counted at least ten times. This rearrangement joins TRBV11-2 to TRBJ1-2; D is possibly TRBD1 (5 bases). Trimming took 1 base from V and 3 from J, leaving 9 bases between them. The CDR3 length is 14 residues. Per the germline V gene, CDR1 is SGHAT and CDR2 is FQNNGV. The CDR3: CASSLGWGDYGYTF. The CDR3 nucleotides are TGTGCCAGCAGCTTAGGGTGGGGGGACTATGGCTACACCTTC. Supplemented by reference TRBV11-2 and TRBJ1-2, the full variable domain reads EAGVAQSPRYKIIEKRQSVAFWCNPISGHATLYWYQQILGQGPKLLIQFQNNGVVDDSQLPKDRFSAERLKGVDSTLKIQPAKLEDSAVYLCASSLGWGDYGYTFGSGTRLTVV.

This clonotype has at least ten counts. The J gene is TRBJ2-3, the V gene TRBV6-5, with TRBD1 matching 8 bases. Trimming removed 4 bases from V and 5 bases from J; junction bases left unmatched: 8. The germline gives CDR1 MNHEY, CDR2 SVGAGI. This CDR3 region has 15 residues. CDR3 amino acids: CASSWRQGALDTQYF. DNA for the CDR3: TGTGCCAGCAGTTGGAGGCAGGGGGCGTTAGATACGCAGTATTTT.

The chain carries TRBV7-8 and TRBJ2-3, with D perhaps TRBD2 (7 bases). CDR3 size: 15 residues. Germline-derived CDR1 and CDR2 are SGHVS and FQNEAQ. Trimming took 2 bases from V and 11 from J, leaving 20 bases between them. Written as DNA, the CDR3 is TGTGCCAGCAGCTTACGAGGGGGAGGGGGGGATGAGCAGTATTTT. Translating gives CASSLRGGGGDEQYF.

The chain has TRBV9 and TRBJ1-1; possibly TRBD1 for D (5 bases). Germline assignment: CDR1 SGDLS and CDR2 YYNGEE. The CDR3 is made up of 14 amino acids. Trimming left V 4 bases short and J 0 bases short, with 10 bases between. CDR3 in amino acids: CASSSAGMNTEAFF. CDR3 coding DNA: TGTGCCAGCAGCTCAGCAGGGATGAACACTGAAGCTTTCTTT.

This clonotype came up many times. The J gene is TRBJ2-7, the V gene TRBV10-2; TRBD2 matches at 8 bases. The germline gives CDR1 WSHSY, CDR2 SAAADI. V was pared by 3 bases and J by 0 bases, with 10 bases of the junction left unmatched. The CDR3 spans 17 residues. For the CDR3, the DNA is TGCGCCAGCAGTGACCCCCGGGCTAGCGGGTCCTCCTACGAGCAGTACTTC. Translated: CASSDPRASGSSYEQYF.

This clonotype was observed many times. The CDR3 loop is CATSDGPGRESSYEQFF. The CDR3 DNA sequence: TGTGCCACCAGTGATGGTCCAGGGAGGGAATCTAGCTATGAGCAGTTCTTC. The rearrangement joins TRBV24-1 to TRBJ2-1, with 7 bases lining up with TRBD2. The ends lost 3 bases at V and 8 bases at J; junction bases unmatched: 15. The CDR3 has 17 amino acids. CDR1 is KGHDR, CDR2 SFDVKD, per germline.

This clonotype occurred a few times. The chain has TRBV6-2 or TRBV6-3 and TRBJ2-1, with 11 bases aligning to TRBD2. This CDR3 is built from 14 residues. After removal of 6 bases from V and 4 bases from J, the junction contained 2 bases not matched to a gene. The germline V gene encodes CDR1 MNHEY and CDR2 SVGEGT. Here the CDR3 reads CASRGTSGYNEQFF. The CDR3 bases are TGTGCCAGCAGGGGGACTAGCGGATACAATGAGCAGTTCTTC.

This clonotype was found many times. The J gene is TRBJ2-5, the V gene TRBV7-9; 8 nucleotides line up with TRBD1. Germline lookup yields CDR1 SEHNR and CDR2 FQNEAQ (reference sequence). V lost 5 bases, J lost 3 bases, and 11 bases stayed unmatched. The CDR3 contains 16 residues. CDR3 bases: TGTGCCAGCAGCAGTAGGGACAGGCCCCTTAAAGAGACCCAGTACTTC. This codes for CASSSRDRPLKETQYF.

The chain combines TRBV19 with TRBJ1-6; no definite D call. Between the trimmed V and J ends, which lost 3 bases and 5 bases, there was a span of 17 bases. This CDR3 is built from 17 residues. The V gene's germline CDR1 is LNHDA and CDR2 SQIVND (reference sequence). Written as DNA, the CDR3 is TGTGCCAGTAGTATTAAGTGGCTTCGGCGGGATAATTCACCCCTCCACTTT. Its translation is CASSIKWLRRDNSPLHF.

Of note for this clonotype: One end of the junction does not line up with germline, which may come from a read error. The V gene is TRBV9, the J gene TRBJ2-3; tentative D call: TRBD2 (5 bases). Germline CDR1 SGDLS, CDR2 YYNGEE. This CDR3 is built from 15 residues. The CDR3 DNA sequence: TGTGCCAGCAGCGTAGATAGCGAGCACACAGATACGCCGTATTTT. This codes for CASSVDSEHTDTPYF.

This clonotype has just a few counts. J is TRBJ2-1 and V is TRBV19; 8 nucleotides line up with TRBD2. CDR1 LNHDA and CDR2 SQIVND come from the germline V gene (reference sequence). The CDR3 spans 16 residues. V shed 7 bases, J shed 3 bases, and the junction held 11 bases outside the gene matches. This CDR3 is CASTPPRGGSYNEQFF. Written as DNA, the CDR3 is TGTGCCAGTACCCCTCCTCGGGGGGGTAGCTACAATGAGCAGTTCTTC.

This clonotype was found many times. This chain joins TRBV4-1 and TRBJ2-7, with TRBD1 matching over 9 bases. This CDR3 has 13 residues. J was trimmed by 6 bases and V by 4 bases; bases with no gene match: 4. CDR1 is MGHRA, CDR2 YSYEKL, per germline. CDR3 coding DNA: TGCGCCAGCAGCCCGGGACAGGGTTTCGAGCAGTACTTC. It encodes CASSPGQGFEQYF.

This clonotype appeared many times. The rearrangement links TRBV20-1 to TRBJ2-1; 7 nucleotides align to TRBD2. The V gene's germline CDR1 is DFQATT and CDR2 SNEGSKA (reference sequence). Trimming took 6 bases from V and 4 from J; bases not matched to a gene: 12. CDR3 size: 15 residues. The CDR3 loop reads CSASPAGERYNEQFF. CDR3 DNA sequence: TGCAGTGCCAGCCCGGCGGGAGAAAGGTACAATGAGCAGTTCTTC.

V gene TRBV28 combines with J gene TRBJ1-2; D is uncertain. CDR1 is MDHEN and CDR2 is SYDVKM in the germline V gene. The CDR3 sequence is 13 residues long. Trimming removed 3 bases at V and 8 bases at J, with 13 bases between. Written as DNA, the CDR3 is TGTGCCAGCAGTTTTGGATCCGGGCGGGGCTACACCTTC. It encodes CASSFGSGRGYTF.

The table lists this clonotype with many counts. The chain carries TRBV5-1 and TRBJ2-1, with 7 bases aligning to TRBD1. This CDR3 is 13 amino acids long. The germline CDR1 and CDR2 sequences are SGHRS and YFSETQ. V gave up 9 bases and J gave up 4 bases; unmatched junction bases: 7. CDR3 amino acids: CATSTGNYNEQFF. The CDR3 DNA follows: TGCGCCACCTCGACAGGGAATTACAATGAGCAGTTCTTC.

This clonotype was recorded at least ten times. One end of the junction varies from germline; a read error may be responsible. The V gene is TRBV6-1, the J gene TRBJ1-6; D gene uncertain. Germline V lookup: CDR1 MNHNS, CDR2 SASEGT. The CDR3 contains 11 residues. The CDR3 here is CANSEDSPLHF. The CDR3 coding sequence is TGTGCCAACAGTGAGGACTCACCCCTCCACTTT.

This clonotype appeared many times. The chain links TRBV2 to TRBJ2-1, with 8 bases identical to TRBD2. The germline gives CDR1 SNHLY, CDR2 FYNNEI. This CDR3 region has 12 residues. With 4 bases clipped from V and 9 bases from J, the junction kept 2 bases outside the gene matches. The CDR3 region has the DNA TGTGCCAGCAGTGTTCGGGGGGGTGAGCAGTTCTTC. As protein: CASSVRGGEQFF.

In regard to this clonotype: This sequence may be a read error, since a much larger clone differs from it by one base. The rearrangement links TRBV30 to TRBJ2-5, with TRBD2 matching over 8 bases. Unmatched junction bases numbered 8, after V lost 4 bases and J lost 7 bases. The CDR3 is 13 amino acids. Germline V gene sequence: CDR1 GTSNPN, CDR2 SVGIG (reference sequence). The CDR3 DNA reads TGTGCCTGGATTCTGGCGGGGGGCGGGACCCAGTACTTC. Translating it yields CAWILAGGGTQYF.

This chain links TRBV19 with TRBJ2-3; D is perhaps TRBD1 or TRBD2 (6 bases each). The germline gives CDR1 LNHDA, CDR2 SQIVND (reference sequence). V lost 7 bases and J 2 bases, leaving 10 bases between the germline ends. The CDR3 contains 13 residues. CDR3 sequence reads: CASIGGTTDTQYF. CDR3 bases: TGTGCCAGTATAGGGGGGACCACAGATACGCAGTATTTT.

This chain links TRBV4-1 with TRBJ1-1; D possibly corresponds to TRBD1 (6 bases). This CDR3 has 14 amino acids. V was clipped by 2 bases and J by 8 bases, with 15 bases between them. Germline CDR1 is MGHRA and CDR2 is YSYEKL. CDR3 bases: TGCGCCAGCAGCCAAACCAGACAGGCGTTCGAAGCTTTCTTT. Translating it yields CASSQTRQAFEAFF.

This clonotype was observed a few times. This may be a read error: a much more frequent sequence differs by one nucleotide. The J gene is TRBJ2-3, the V gene TRBV9; a possible D gene is TRBD1 (6 bases). V was trimmed by 0 bases and J by 4 bases, leaving 15 bases between them. Germline CDR1 is SGDLS and CDR2 is YYNGEE. The CDR3 is 16 residues long. CDR3 coding DNA: TGTGCCAGCAGCGTAGGTCGGACAGTCCACGCAGATACGCAGTATTTT. It codes for CASSVGRTVHADTQYF.

The V and J genes are TRBV27 and TRBJ2-7; D may correspond to TRBD1 or TRBD2 (6 bases each). CDR1 MNHEY and CDR2 SMNVEV come from the germline V gene (reference sequence). The CDR3 length is 12 residues. Trimming pared 2 bases from V and 6 bases from J, leaving 8 bases between. The CDR3 loop reads CASSLPGAEQYF. The CDR3 region has the DNA TGTGCCAGCAGTTTACCGGGGGCCGAGCAGTACTTC.

This clonotype was detected ten times or more. This rearrangement joins TRBV11-2 to TRBJ2-7, with 9 positions matching TRBD1. V shed 5 bases and J 2 bases; nucleotides not matched to a gene: 7. Germline V gene sequence: CDR1 SGHAT, CDR2 FQNNGV. This CDR3 has 15 amino acids. The DNA of the CDR3 is TGTGCCAGCAGCCCCCGCGGGGACAGGGCCTACGAGCAGTACTTC. Its protein product is CASSPRGDRAYEQYF.